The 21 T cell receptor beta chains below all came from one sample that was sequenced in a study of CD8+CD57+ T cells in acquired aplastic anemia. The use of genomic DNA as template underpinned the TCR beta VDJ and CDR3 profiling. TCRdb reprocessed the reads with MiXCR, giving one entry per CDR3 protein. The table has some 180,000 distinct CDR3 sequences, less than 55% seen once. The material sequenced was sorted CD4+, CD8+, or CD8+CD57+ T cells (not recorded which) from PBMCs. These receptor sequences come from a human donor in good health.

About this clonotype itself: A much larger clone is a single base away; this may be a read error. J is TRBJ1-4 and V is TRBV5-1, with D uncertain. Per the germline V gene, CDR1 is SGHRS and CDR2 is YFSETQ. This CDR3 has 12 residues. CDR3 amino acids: CASRRDNENLFF. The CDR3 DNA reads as TGCGCCAGCAGAAGAGATAATGAAAATCTGTTTTTT. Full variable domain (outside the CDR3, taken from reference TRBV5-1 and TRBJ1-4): KAGVTQTPRYLIKTRGQQVTLSCSPISGHRSVSWYQQTPGQGLQFLFEYFSETQRNKGNFPGRFSGRQFSNSRSEMNVSTLELGDSALYLCASRRDNENLFFGSGTQLSVL.

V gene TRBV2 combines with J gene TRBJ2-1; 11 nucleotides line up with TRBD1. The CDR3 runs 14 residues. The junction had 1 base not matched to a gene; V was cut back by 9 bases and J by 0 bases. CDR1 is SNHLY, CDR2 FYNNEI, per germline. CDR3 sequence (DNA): TGTGCCAGTGGGACAGGGGGCTCCTACAATGAGCAGTTCTTC. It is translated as CASGTGGSYNEQFF.

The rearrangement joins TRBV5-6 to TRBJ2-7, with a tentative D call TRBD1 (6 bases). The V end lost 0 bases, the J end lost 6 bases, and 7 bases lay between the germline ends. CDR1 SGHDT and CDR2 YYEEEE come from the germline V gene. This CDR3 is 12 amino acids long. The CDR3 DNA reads TGTGCCAGCAGCTTGGACAGGGCCGAGCAGTACTTC. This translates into CASSLDRAEQYF.

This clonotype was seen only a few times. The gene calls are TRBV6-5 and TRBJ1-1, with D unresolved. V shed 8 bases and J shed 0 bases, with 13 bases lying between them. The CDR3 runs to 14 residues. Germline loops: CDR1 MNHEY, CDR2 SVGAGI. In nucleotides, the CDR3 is TGTGCCAGCTGGGGATCTGGATTGAACACTGAAGCTTTCTTT. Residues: CASWGSGLNTEAFF.

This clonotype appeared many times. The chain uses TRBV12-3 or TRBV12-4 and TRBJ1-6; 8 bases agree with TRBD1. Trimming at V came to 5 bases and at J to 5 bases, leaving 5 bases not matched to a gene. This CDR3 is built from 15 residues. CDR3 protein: CASSTRTGNNSPLHF. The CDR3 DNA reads TGTGCCAGCAGTACCCGGACAGGGAATAATTCACCCCTCCACTTT.

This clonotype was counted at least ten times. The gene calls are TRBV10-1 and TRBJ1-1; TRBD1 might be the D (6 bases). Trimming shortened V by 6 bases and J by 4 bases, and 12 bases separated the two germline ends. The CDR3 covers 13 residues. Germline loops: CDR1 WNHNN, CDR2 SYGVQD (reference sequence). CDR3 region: CASSLGQPTEAFF. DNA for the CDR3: TGCGCCAGCAGCCTCGGACAGCCCACTGAAGCTTTCTTT.

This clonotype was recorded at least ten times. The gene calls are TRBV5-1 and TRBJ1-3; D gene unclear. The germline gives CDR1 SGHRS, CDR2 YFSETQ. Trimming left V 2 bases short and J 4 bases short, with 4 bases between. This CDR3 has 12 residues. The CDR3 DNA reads TGCGCCAGCAGCTTCGACGGAAACACCATATATTTT. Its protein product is CASSFDGNTIYF.

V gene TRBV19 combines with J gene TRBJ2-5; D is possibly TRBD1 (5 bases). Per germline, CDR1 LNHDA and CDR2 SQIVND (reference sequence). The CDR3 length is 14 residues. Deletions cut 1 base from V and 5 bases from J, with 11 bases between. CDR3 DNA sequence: TGTGCCAGTAGTATAGGGCAAGGGGCGGAGACCCAGTACTTC. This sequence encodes CASSIGQGAETQYF.

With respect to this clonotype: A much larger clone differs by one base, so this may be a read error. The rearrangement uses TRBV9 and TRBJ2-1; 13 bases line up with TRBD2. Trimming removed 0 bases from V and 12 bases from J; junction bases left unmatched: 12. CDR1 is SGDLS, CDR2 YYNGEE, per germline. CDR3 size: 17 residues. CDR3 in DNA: TGTGCCAGCAGCGTAGACAGGGGACTAGCGGGAAACGATGGGCAGTTCTTC. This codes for CASSVDRGLAGNDGQFF.

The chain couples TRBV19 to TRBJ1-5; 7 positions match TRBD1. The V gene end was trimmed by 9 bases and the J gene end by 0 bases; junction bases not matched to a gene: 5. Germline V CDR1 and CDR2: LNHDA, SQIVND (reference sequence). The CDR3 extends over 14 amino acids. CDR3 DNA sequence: TGTGCCAGCGGGACAGTATTTAGCAATCAGCCCCAGCATTTT. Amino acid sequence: CASGTVFSNQPQHF.

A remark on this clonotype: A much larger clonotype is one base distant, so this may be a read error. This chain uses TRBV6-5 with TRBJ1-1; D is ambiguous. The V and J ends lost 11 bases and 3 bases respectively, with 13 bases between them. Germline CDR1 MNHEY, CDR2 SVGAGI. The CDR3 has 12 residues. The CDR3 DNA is TGTGCCGGCATTTGGCGGGACACTGAAGCTTTCTTT. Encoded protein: CAGIWRDTEAFF.

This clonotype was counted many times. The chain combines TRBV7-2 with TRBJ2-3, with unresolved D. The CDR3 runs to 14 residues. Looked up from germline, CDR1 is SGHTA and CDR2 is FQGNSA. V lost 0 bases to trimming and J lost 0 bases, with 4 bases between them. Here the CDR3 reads CASSLAVSTDTQYF. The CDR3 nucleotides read TGTGCCAGCAGCTTAGCGGTCAGCACAGATACGCAGTATTTT.

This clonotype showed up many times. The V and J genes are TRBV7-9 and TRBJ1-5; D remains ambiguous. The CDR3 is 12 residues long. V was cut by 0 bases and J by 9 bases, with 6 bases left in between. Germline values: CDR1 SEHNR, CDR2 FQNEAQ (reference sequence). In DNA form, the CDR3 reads TGTGCCAGCAGCTTAGCGGACGGGCCCCAGCATTTT. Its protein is CASSLADGPQHF. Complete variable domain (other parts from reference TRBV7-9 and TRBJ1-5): DTGVSQNPRHKITKRGQNVTFRCDPISEHNRLYWYRQTLGQGPEFLTYFQNEAQLEKSRLLSDRFSAERPKGSFSTLEIQRTEQGDSAMYLCASSLADGPQHFGDGTRLSIL.

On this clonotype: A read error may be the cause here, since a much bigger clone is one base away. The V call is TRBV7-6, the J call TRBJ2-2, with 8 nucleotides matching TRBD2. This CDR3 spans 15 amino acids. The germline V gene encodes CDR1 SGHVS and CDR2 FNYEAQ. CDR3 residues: CASSFRGGNTGEPFF. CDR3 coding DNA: TGTGCCAGCAGCTTCCGGGGGGGAAACACCGGGGAGCCGTTTTTT.

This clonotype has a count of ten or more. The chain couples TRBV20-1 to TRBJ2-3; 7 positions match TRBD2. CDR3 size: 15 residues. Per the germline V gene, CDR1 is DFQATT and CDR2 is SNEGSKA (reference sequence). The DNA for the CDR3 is TGCAGCGCCAACCCCCGCGGGGGAATCACAGATACGCAGTATTTT. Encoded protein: CSANPRGGITDTQYF.

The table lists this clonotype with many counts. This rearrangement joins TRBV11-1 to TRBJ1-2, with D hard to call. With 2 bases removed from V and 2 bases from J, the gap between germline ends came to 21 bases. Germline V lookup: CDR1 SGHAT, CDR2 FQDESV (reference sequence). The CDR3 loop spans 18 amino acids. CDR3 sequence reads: CASSLFVFGRAANYGYTF. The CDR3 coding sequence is TGTGCCAGCAGCTTATTTGTATTCGGGAGGGCGGCCAACTATGGCTACACCTTC. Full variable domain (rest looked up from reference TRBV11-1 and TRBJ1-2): EAEVAQSPRYKITEKSQAVAFWCDPISGHATLYWYRQILGQGPELLVQFQDESVVDDSQLPKDRFSAERLKGVDSTLKIQPAELGDSAMYLCASSLFVFGRAANYGYTFGSGTRLTVV.

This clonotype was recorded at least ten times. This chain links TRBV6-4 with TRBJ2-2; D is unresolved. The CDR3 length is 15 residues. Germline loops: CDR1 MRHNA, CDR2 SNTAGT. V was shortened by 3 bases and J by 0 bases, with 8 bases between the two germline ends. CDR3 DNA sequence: TGTGCCAGCAGTGAACAGACTTCGAACACCGGGGAGCTGTTTTTT. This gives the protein CASSEQTSNTGELFF.

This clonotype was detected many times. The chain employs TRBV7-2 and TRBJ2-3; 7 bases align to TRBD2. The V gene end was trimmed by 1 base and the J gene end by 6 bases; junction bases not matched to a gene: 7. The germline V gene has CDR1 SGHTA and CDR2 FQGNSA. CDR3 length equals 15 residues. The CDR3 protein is CASSLVSGAGDTQYF. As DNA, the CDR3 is TGTGCCAGCAGCTTAGTCAGCGGGGCGGGCGATACGCAGTATTTT.

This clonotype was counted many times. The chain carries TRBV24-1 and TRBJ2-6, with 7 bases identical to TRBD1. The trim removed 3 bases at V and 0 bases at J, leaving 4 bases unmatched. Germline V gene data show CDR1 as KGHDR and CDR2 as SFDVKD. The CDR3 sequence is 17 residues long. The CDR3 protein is CATSDPRQGSGANVLTF. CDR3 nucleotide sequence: TGTGCCACCAGTGATCCTCGACAGGGCTCTGGGGCCAACGTCCTGACTTTC.

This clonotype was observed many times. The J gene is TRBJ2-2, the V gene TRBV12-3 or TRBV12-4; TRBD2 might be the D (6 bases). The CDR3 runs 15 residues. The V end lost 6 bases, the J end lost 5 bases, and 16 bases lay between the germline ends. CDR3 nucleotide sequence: TGTGCCAGCAGAGCGGCCGGGACTCAGACCGGGGAGCTGTTTTTT. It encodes CASRAAGTQTGELFF.

The DNA for the CDR3 is TGTGCCAGCAGCCCGGGACTAGCGAGCGAGCAGTACTTC. Translation: CASSPGLASEQYF. This chain joins TRBV7-2 and TRBJ2-7; 10 bases agree with TRBD2. Germline values: CDR1 SGHTA, CDR2 FQGNSA. The CDR3 is 13 residues long. J was trimmed by 6 bases and V by 5 bases; bases with no gene match: 4. The variable domain in full, completed from reference TRBV7-2 and TRBJ2-7, reads GAGVSQSPSNKVTEKGKDVELRCDPISGHTALYWYRQSLGQGLEFLIYFQGNSAPDKSGLPSDRFSAERTGGSVSTLTIQRTQQEDSAVYLCASSPGLASEQYFGPGTRLTVT.